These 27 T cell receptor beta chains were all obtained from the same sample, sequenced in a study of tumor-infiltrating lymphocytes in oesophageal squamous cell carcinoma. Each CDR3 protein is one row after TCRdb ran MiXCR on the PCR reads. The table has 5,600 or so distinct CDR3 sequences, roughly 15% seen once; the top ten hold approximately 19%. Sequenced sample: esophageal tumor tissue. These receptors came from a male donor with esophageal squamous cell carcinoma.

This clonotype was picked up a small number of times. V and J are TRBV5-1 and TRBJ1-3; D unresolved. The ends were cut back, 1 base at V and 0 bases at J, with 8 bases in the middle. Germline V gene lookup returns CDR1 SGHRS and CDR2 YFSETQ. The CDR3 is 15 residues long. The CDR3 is CASSLLASSGNTIYF. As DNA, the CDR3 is TGCGCCAGCAGCTTGCTGGCTAGCTCTGGAAACACCATATATTTT.

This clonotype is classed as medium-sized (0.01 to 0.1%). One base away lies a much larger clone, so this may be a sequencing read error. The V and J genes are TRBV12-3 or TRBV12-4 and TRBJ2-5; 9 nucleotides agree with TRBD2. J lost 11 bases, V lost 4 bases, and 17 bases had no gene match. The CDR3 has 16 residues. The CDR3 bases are TGTGCCAGCAGTTGGGGTAGCGGGGGCGTGGGCAATGAGCAGTACTTC. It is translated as CASSWGSGGVGNEQYF.

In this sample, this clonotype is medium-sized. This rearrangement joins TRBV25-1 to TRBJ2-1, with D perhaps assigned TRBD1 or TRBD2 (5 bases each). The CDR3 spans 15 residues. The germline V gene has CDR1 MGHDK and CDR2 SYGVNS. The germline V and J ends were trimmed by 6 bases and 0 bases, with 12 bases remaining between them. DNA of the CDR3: TGTGCCAGCAGCTGGGGGATCAGCTCCTACAATGAGCAGTTCTTC. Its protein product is CASSWGISSYNEQFF.

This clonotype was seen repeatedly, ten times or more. CDR3: CASSLEGTGYFEQYF. For the CDR3, the DNA is TGTGCCAGCAGCTTAGAGGGGACAGGGTATTTCGAGCAGTACTTC. V gene TRBV11-2 combines with J gene TRBJ2-7; TRBD1 matches 9 bases. Germline CDR1 and CDR2: SGHAT and FQNNGV. The CDR3 spans 15 residues. After removal of 0 bases from V and 6 bases from J, the junction contained 6 bases not matched to a gene.

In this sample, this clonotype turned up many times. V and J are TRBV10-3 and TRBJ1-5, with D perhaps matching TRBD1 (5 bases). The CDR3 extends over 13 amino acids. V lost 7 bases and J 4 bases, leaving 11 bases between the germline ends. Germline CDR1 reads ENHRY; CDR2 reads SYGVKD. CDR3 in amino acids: CAITEQGNQPQHF. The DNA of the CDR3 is TGTGCCATCACGGAGCAGGGAAATCAGCCCCAGCATTTT.

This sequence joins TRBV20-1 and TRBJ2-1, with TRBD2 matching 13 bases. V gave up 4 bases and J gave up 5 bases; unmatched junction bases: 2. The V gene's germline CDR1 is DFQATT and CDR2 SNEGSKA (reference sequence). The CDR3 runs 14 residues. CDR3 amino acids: CSATGLAGDNEQFF. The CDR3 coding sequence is TGCAGTGCTACCGGACTAGCGGGGGACAATGAGCAGTTCTTC.

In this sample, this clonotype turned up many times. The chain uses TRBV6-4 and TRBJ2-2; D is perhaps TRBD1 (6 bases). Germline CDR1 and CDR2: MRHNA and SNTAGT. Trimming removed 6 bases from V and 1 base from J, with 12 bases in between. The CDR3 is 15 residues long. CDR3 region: CASRVRQENTGELFF. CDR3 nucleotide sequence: TGTGCCAGCAGGGTCCGACAGGAGAACACCGGGGAGCTGTTTTTT.

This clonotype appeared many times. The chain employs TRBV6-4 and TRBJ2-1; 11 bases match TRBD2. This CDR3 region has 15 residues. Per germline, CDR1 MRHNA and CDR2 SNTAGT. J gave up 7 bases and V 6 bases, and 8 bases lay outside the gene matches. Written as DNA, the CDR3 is TGTGCCAGCAGCATCCTAGCGGGGGGACATAATGAGCAGTTCTTC. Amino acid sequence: CASSILAGGHNEQFF.

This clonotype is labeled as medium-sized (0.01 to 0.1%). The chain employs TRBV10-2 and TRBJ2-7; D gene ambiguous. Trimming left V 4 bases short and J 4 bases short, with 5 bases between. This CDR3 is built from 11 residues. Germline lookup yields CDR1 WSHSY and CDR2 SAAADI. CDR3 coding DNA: TGCGCCAGCAGTGCTAGTTACGAGCAGTACTTC. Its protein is CASSASYEQYF.

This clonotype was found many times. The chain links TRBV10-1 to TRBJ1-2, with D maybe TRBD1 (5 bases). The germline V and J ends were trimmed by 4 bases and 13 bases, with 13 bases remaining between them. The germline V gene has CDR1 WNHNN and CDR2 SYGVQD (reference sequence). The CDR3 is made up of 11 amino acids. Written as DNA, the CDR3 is TGCGCCAGCAGTGTCGAGGAGGGGACCACCTTC. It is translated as CASSVEEGTTF.

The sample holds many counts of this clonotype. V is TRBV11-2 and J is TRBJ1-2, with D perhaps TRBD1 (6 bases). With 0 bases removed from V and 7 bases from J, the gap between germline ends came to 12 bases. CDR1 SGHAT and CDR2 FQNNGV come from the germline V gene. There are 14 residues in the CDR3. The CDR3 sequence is CASSLESWGAGYTF. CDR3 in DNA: TGTGCCAGCAGCTTAGAGTCATGGGGGGCTGGCTACACCTTC.

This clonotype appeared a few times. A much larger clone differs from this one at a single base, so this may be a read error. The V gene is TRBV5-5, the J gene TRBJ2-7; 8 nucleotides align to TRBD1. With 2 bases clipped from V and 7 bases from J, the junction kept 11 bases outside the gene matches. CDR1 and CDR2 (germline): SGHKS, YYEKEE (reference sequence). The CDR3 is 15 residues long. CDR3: CASSFGDRGIDEQYF. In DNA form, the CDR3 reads TGTGCCAGCAGCTTTGGTGACAGGGGTATCGATGAGCAGTACTTC.

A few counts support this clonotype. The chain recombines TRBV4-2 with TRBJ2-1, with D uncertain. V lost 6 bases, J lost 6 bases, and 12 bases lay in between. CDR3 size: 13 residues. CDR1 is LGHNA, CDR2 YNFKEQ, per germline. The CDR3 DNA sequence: TGTGCCAGCAGTTCAGGCCCGGGCAATGAGCAGTTCTTC. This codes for CASSSGPGNEQFF.

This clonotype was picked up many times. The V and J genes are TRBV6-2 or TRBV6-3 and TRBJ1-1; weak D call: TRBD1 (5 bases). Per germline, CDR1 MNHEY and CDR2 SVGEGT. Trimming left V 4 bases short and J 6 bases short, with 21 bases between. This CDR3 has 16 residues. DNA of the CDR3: TGTGCCAGCAGTTTACTACCCCTCTACGAAGGGGCTGAAGCTTTCTTT. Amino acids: CASSLLPLYEGAEAFF.

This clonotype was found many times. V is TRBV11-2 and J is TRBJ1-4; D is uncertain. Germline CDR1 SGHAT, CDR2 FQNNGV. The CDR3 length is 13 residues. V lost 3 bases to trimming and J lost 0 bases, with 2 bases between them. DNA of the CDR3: TGTGCCAGCAGCTTGGCAACTAATGAAAAACTGTTTTTT. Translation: CASSLATNEKLFF.

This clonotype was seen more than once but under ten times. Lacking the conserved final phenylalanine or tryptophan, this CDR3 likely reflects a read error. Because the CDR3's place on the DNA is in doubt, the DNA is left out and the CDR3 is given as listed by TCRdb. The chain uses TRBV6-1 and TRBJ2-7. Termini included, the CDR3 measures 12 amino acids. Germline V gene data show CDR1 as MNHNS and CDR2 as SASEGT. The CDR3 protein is CASSRGGYTFGS.

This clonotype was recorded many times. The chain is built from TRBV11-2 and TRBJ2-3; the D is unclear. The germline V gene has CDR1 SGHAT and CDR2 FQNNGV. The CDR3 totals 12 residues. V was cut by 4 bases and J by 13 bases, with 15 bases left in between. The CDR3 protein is CASSSDIRGEYF. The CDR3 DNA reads TGTGCCAGCAGCTCCGACATTCGCGGAGAGTATTTT.

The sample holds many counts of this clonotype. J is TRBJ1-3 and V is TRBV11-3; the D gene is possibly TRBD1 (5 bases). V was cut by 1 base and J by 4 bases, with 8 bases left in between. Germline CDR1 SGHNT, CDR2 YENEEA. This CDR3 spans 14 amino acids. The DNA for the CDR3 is TGTGCCAGCAGCTTAGGGGGCCAAGGAAACACCATATATTTT. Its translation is CASSLGGQGNTIYF.

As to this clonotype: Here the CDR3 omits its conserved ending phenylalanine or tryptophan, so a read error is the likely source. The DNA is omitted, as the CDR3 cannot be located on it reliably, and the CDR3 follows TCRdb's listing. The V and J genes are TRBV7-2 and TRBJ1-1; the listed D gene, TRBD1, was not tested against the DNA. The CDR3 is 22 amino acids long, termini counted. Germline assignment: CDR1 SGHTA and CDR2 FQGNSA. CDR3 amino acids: CASSLALFDRGPYPKTFSTSAP.

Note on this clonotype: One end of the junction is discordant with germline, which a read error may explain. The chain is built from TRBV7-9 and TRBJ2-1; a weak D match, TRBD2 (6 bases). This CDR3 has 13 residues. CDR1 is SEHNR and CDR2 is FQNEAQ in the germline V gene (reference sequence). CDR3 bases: TGTGCCAGCTGCGTGGGACTGGTTAATGAGCAGTGGTTC. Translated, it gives CASCVGLVNEQWF.

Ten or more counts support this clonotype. This chain's CDR3 is CASSHLAAGRGYTF. As DNA, the CDR3 is TGTGCCAGCAGCCACCTAGCGGCAGGAAGGGGCTACACCTTC. The chain couples TRBV6-1 to TRBJ1-2; unclear D gene. The germline V gene encodes CDR1 MNHNS and CDR2 SASEGT. The CDR3 covers 14 residues. With 6 bases removed from V and 8 bases from J, the gap between germline ends came to 19 bases.

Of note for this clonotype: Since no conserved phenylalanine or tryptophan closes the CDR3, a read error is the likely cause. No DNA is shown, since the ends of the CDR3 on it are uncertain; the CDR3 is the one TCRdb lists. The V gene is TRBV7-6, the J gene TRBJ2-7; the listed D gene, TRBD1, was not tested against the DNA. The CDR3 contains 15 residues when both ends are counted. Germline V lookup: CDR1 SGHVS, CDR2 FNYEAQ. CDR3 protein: CASSAQGLGGYTFGS.

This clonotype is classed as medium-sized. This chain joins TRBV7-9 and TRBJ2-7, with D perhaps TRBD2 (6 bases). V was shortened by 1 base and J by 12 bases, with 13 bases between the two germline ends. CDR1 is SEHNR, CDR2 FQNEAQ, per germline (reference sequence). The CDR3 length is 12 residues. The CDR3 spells CASSLEVTSLYF. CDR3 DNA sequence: TGTGCCAGCAGCTTAGAGGTGACTAGTCTGTACTTC.

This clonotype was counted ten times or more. The CDR3 region is CASRGHLSYEQYF. The CDR3 DNA reads as TGTGCCAGCAGGGGTCACCTCTCCTACGAGCAGTACTTC. The V and J genes are TRBV6-1 and TRBJ2-7; no clear D gene. The CDR3 extends over 13 amino acids. CDR1 MNHNS and CDR2 SASEGT come from the germline V gene. V lost 6 bases and J 0 bases, leaving 9 bases between the germline ends.

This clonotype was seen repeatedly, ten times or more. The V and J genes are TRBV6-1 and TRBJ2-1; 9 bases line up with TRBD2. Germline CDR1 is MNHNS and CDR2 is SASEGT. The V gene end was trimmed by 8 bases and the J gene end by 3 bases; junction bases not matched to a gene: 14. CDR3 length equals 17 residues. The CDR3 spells CASRGGGPEVLYNEQFF. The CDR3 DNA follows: TGTGCCAGCCGCGGGGGGGGGCCGGAGGTACTCTACAATGAGCAGTTCTTC.

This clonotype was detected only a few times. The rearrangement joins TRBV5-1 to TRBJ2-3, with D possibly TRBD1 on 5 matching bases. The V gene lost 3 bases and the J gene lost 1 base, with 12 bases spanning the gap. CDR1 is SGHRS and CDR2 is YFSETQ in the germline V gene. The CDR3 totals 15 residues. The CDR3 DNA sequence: TGCGCCAGCAGCTATTCAGGGTTTCGCACAGATACGCAGTATTTT. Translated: CASSYSGFRTDTQYF.

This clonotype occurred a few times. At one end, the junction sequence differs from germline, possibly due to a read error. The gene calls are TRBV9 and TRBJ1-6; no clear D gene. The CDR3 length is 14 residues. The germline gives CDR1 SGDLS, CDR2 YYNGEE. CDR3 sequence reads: CASSVEDRNSPLHF. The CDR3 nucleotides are TGTGCCAGCAGCGTCGAGGACCGGAATTCACCCCTCCACTTC.